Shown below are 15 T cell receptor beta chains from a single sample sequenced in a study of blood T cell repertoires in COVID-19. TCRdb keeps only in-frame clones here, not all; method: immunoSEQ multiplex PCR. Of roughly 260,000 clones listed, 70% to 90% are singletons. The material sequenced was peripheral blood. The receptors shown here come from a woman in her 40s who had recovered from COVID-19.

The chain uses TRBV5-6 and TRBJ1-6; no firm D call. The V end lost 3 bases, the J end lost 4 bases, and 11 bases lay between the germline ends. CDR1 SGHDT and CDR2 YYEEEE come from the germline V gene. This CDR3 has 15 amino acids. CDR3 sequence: CASSSRSIYNSPLHF. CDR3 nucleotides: TGTGCCAGCAGCTCGAGATCCATTTATAATTCACCCCTCCACTTT.

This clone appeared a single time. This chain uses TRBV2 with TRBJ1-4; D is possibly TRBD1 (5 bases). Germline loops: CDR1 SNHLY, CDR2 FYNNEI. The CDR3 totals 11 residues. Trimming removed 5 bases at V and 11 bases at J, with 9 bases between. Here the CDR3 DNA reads TGTGCCAGCAGTCTGGAGGGGAAACTGTTTTTT. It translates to CASSLEGKLFF.

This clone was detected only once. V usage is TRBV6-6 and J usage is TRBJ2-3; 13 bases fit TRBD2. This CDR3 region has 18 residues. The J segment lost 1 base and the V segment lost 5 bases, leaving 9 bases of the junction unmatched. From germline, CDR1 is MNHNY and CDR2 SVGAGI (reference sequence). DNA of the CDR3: TGTGCCAGCAGTCAACTAGCGGGAGGGCGGATAGGCACAGATACGCAGTATTTT. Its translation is CASSQLAGGRIGTDTQYF.

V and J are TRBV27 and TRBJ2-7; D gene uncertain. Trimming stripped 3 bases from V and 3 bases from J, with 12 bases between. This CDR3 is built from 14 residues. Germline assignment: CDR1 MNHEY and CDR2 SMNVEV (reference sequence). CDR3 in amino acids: CASSLIAENYEQYF. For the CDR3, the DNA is TGTGCCAGCAGTTTGATCGCAGAAAACTACGAGCAGTACTTC.

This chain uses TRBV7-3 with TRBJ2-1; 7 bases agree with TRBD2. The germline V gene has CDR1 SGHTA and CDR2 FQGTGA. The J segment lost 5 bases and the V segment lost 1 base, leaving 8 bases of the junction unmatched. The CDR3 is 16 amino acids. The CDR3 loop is CASSLRFTGLNNEQFF. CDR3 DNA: TGTGCCAGCAGCTTAAGGTTTACGGGACTAAACAATGAGCAGTTCTTC.

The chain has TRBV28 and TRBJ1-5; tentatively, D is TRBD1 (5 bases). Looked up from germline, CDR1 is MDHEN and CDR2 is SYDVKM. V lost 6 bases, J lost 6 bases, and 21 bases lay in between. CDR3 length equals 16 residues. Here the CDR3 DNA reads TGTGCCAGCAGCCCTGAGGGCCAGGGAGGTACTCAGCCCCAGCATTTT. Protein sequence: CASSPEGQGGTQPQHF. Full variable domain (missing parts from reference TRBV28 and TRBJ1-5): DVKVTQSSRYLVKRTGEKVFLECVQDMDHENMFWYRQDPGLGLRLIYFSYDVKMKEKGDIPEGYSVSREKKERFSLILESASTNQTSMYLCASSPEGQGGTQPQHFGDGTRLSIL.

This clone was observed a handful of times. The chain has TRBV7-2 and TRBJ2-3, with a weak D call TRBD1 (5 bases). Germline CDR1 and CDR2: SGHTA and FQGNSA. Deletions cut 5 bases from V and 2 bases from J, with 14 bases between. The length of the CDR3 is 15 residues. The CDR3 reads CASSAGAGFTDTQYF. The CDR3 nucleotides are TGTGCCAGCAGCGCTGGGGCAGGGTTCACAGATACGCAGTATTTT.

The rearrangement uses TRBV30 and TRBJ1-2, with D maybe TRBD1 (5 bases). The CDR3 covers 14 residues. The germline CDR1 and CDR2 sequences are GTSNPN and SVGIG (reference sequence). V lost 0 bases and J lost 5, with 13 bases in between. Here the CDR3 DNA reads TGTGCCTGGAGTGTAACCAGGGCAGGATATGGCTACACCTTC. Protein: CAWSVTRAGYGYTF.

Here the CDR3 reads CASRRGTGIGYGYTF. CDR3 nucleotides: TGTGCCAGCAGGCGAGGGACAGGGATAGGGTATGGCTACACCTTC. V gene TRBV28 combines with J gene TRBJ1-2, with 9 nucleotides matching TRBD1. This CDR3 contains 15 residues. J gave up 5 bases and V 6 bases, and 10 bases lay outside the gene matches. CDR1 is MDHEN and CDR2 is SYDVKM in the germline V gene.

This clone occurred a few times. The DNA of the CDR3 is TGTGCCTGGACCACCGGGACAGGGGGCGATGAAAAACTGTTTTTT. Its translation: CAWTTGTGGDEKLFF. The rearrangement joins TRBV30 to TRBJ1-4, with 12 nucleotides matching TRBD1. The length of the CDR3 is 15 residues. Germline V gives CDR1 GTSNPN, CDR2 SVGIG (reference sequence). The ends lost 4 bases at V and 6 bases at J; junction bases unmatched: 6.

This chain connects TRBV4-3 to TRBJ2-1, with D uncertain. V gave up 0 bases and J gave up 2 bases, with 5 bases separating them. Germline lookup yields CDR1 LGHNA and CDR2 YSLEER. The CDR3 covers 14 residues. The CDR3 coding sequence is TGCGCCAGCAGCCAAGAGGGCGCCTACAATGAGCAGTTCTTC. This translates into CASSQEGAYNEQFF.

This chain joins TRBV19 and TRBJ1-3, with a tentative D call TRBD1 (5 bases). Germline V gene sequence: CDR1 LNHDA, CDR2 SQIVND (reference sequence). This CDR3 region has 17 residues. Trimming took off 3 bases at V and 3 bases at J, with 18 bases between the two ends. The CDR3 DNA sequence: TGTGCCAGTAGTATTGGAGGGGCGACCCCCTTTGGAAACACCATATATTTT. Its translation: CASSIGGATPFGNTIYF.

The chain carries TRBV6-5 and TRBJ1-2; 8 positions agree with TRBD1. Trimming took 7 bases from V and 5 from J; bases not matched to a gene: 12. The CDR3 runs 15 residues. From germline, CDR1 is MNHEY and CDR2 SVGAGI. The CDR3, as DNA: TGTGCCAGCACCAACGCGGACAGGGTGCGATATGGCTACACCTTC. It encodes CASTNADRVRYGYTF.

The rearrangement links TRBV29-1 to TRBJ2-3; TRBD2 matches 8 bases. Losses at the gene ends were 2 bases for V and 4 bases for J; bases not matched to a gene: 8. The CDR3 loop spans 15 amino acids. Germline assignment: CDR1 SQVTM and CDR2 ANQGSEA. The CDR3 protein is CSVELAGGVPDTQYF. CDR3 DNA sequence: TGCAGCGTTGAACTGGCGGGAGGCGTCCCAGATACGCAGTATTTT.

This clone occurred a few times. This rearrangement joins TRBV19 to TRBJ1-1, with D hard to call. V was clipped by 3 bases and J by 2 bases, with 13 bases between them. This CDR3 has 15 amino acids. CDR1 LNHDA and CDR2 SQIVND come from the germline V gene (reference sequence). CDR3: CASSISGFLNTEAFF. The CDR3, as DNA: TGTGCCAGTAGTATTTCGGGGTTTTTAAACACTGAAGCTTTCTTT.